The 29 T cell receptor beta chains reported below all come from one sample, sequenced in a study of pediatric ulcerative colitis. One to two pinch biopsies were taken from the rectum during colonoscopy. The protocol was immunoSEQ multiplex PCR, while the TCRdb copy is restricted to in-frame clones and leaves out a portion. The sample holds around 40,000 clones, roughly four fifths seen once. The sequenced sample was gut tissue. These receptors came from a boy aged 10-17 years with severe ulcerative colitis.

The chain carries TRBV27 and TRBJ2-7; D might be TRBD2 (6 bases). Germline loops: CDR1 MNHEY, CDR2 SMNVEV (reference sequence). The V and J ends lost 6 bases and 0 bases respectively, with 18 bases between them. This CDR3 contains 16 residues. The CDR3, as DNA: TGTGCCAGCAGCCTGACCCGGGACTCACGCTCCTACGAGCAGTACTTC. The encoded protein is CASSLTRDSRSYEQYF.

Written as DNA, the CDR3 is TGTGCCAGCAGTTTAGACAGGGGCCCCCCTATGGATACGCAGTATTTT. It translates to CASSLDRGPPMDTQYF. The chain is built from TRBV27 and TRBJ2-3; TRBD1 aligns across 8 bases. Germline-derived CDR1 and CDR2 are MNHEY and SMNVEV (reference sequence). With V trimmed by 2 bases and J by 6 bases, 10 bases remained unmatched. The CDR3 has 16 amino acids.

V and J are TRBV29-1 and TRBJ1-2, with D unclear. V dropped 7 bases and J dropped 8 bases, with 17 bases sitting between them. Germline V gene data show CDR1 as SQVTM and CDR2 as ANQGSEA. The CDR3 covers 12 residues. CDR3 nucleotides: TGCAGCGCGGAACAGTTACCTGAGGGCTACACCTTC. It yields the protein CSAEQLPEGYTF.

The rearrangement links TRBV7-9 to TRBJ2-7; 8 bases agree with TRBD1. Germline CDR1 is SEHNR and CDR2 is FQNEAQ (reference sequence). CDR3 length: 15 residues. V was clipped by 4 bases and J by 2 bases; unmatched bases: 7. Written as DNA, the CDR3 is TGTGCCAGCAGCTCATTTGACAGGGGAACCTACGAGCAGTACTTC. Protein product: CASSSFDRGTYEQYF.

The gene calls are TRBV5-1 and TRBJ1-1, with D perhaps matching TRBD1 (5 bases). The CDR3 is made up of 18 amino acids. V was trimmed by 5 bases and J by 10 bases, leaving 33 bases between them. Per germline, CDR1 SGHRS and CDR2 YFSETQ. The DNA for the CDR3 is TGCGCCAGCAGTATGGGAAGTTCCGCACACTTAGGGGTAAGCGGAGCTTTCTTT. Its protein product is CASSMGSSAHLGVSGAFF.

This clone was seen only a few times. The V gene is TRBV19, the J gene TRBJ1-2, with 7 bases fitting TRBD1. Germline values: CDR1 LNHDA, CDR2 SQIVND (reference sequence). The CDR3 runs 15 residues. The trim removed 2 bases at V and 4 bases at J, leaving 7 bases unmatched. DNA for the CDR3: TGTGCCAGTAGTATAAGGACAGGAGACCCCTATGGCTACACCTTC. Its protein is CASSIRTGDPYGYTF. Filled out from reference TRBV19 and TRBJ1-2, the complete variable domain reads DGGITQSPKYLFRKEGQNVTLSCEQNLNHDAMYWYRQDPGQGLRLIYYSQIVNDFQKGDIAEGYSVSREKKESFPLTVTSAQKNPTAFYLCASSIRTGDPYGYTFGSGTRLTVV.

The chain links TRBV6-4 to TRBJ2-2; the D is unclear. Germline CDR1 is MRHNA and CDR2 is SNTAGT. The germline V and J ends were trimmed by 4 bases and 4 bases, with 10 bases remaining between them. This CDR3 has 14 amino acids. The CDR3 DNA is TGTGCCAGCAGTGCGACACCGGGCACCGGGGAGCTGTTTTTT. It codes for CASSATPGTGELFF.

The chain is built from TRBV5-1 and TRBJ1-1; D call uncertain. Germline lookup yields CDR1 SGHRS and CDR2 YFSETQ. V lost 0 bases, J lost 4 bases, and 7 bases lay in between. CDR3 length: 13 amino acids. In nucleotides, the CDR3 is TGCGCCAGCAGCTTGGGTTCAGGCACTGAAGCTTTCTTT. Translated: CASSLGSGTEAFF.

The CDR3 DNA follows: TGCGCCAGCAGTGAGTCGAAGTTGGATACGCAGTATTTT. Protein: CASSESKLDTQYF. The chain has TRBV10-1 and TRBJ2-3; no firm D call. Germline V lookup: CDR1 WNHNN, CDR2 SYGVQD (reference sequence). The CDR3 consists of 13 residues. Deletions cut 0 bases from V and 6 bases from J, with 7 bases between.

The genes are TRBV29-1 and TRBJ2-3; D not resolved. V was cut by 0 bases and J by 1 base, with 11 bases left in between. CDR1 is SQVTM and CDR2 is ANQGSEA in the germline V gene. The CDR3 spans 15 residues. CDR3 DNA: TGCAGCGTTGAAGACAATATTCCCGGCACAGATACGCAGTATTTT. Translating it yields CSVEDNIPGTDTQYF.

The chain couples TRBV19 to TRBJ1-2; D gene unclear. Deletions cut 1 base from V and 3 bases from J, with 18 bases between. The germline V gene has CDR1 LNHDA and CDR2 SQIVND (reference sequence). The CDR3 extends over 17 amino acids. The CDR3 sequence: CASSIGGRRGVDYGYTF. The CDR3 bases are TGTGCCAGTAGTATAGGGGGTCGGCGTGGAGTGGACTATGGCTACACCTTC.

This clone was seen a single time. The chain uses TRBV9 and TRBJ2-3, with D possibly TRBD1 on 6 matching bases. V lost 4 bases to trimming and J lost 0 bases, with 18 bases between them. The CDR3 runs 17 residues. Germline CDR1 is SGDLS and CDR2 is YYNGEE. In nucleotides, the CDR3 is TGTGCCAGCAGCCCTACGGACAGAATTATAAGCACAGATACGCAGTATTTT. Translating it yields CASSPTDRIISTDTQYF. Full variable domain (remainder filled in from reference TRBV9 and TRBJ2-3): DSGVTQTPKHLITATGQRVTLRCSPRSGDLSVYWYQQSLDQGLQFLIQYYNGEERAKGNILERFSAQQFPDLHSELNLSSLELGDSALYFCASSPTDRIISTDTQYFGPGTRLTVL.

The rearrangement links TRBV5-1 to TRBJ1-1; D not certain. The V end was cut by 1 base, the J end by 5 bases, with 15 bases between. This CDR3 has 15 residues. Germline lookup yields CDR1 SGHRS and CDR2 YFSETQ. The CDR3 DNA reads TGCGCCAGCAGCTTGACGACGAACCGGAGGACTGAAGCTTTCTTT. Translation: CASSLTTNRRTEAFF.

The table lists this clone with a few counts. V and J are TRBV5-6 and TRBJ1-1; possible D gene TRBD1, 6 bases. Germline V lookup: CDR1 SGHDT, CDR2 YYEEEE. V lost 4 bases to trimming and J lost 3 bases, with 19 bases between them. There are 16 residues in the CDR3. As DNA, the CDR3 is TGTGCCAGCAGCGGGTGGGGGGCCTCGGACGACACTGAAGCTTTCTTT. This gives the protein CASSGWGASDDTEAFF.

The chain joins TRBV10-2 to TRBJ2-7, with TRBD2 as a possible D gene (5 bases). CDR1 is WSHSY, CDR2 SAAADI, per germline. The CDR3 runs to 13 residues. V lost 6 bases and J 3 bases, leaving 12 bases between the germline ends. The CDR3 protein is CASRRLLNYEQYF. CDR3 bases: TGCGCCAGCAGAAGACTATTAAACTACGAGCAGTACTTC.

This clone has a handful of counts. The J gene is TRBJ2-5, the V gene TRBV15; TRBD2 aligns across 8 bases. The ends lost 1 base at V and 3 bases at J; junction bases unmatched: 1. This CDR3 has 14 amino acids. Per germline, CDR1 LNHNV and CDR2 YYDKDF (reference sequence). Here the CDR3 reads CATSRAGGKETQYF. CDR3 DNA: TGTGCCACCAGCAGAGCGGGAGGGAAAGAGACCCAGTACTTC.

The chain is built from TRBV7-2 and TRBJ2-1, with TRBD1 identical over 10 bases. The CDR3 has 18 residues. CDR1 SGHTA and CDR2 FQGNSA come from the germline V gene. V shed 4 bases and J 12 bases; nucleotides not matched to a gene: 21. CDR3 loop: CASSSRPRSSGQGIRQFF. The CDR3 nucleotides are TGTGCCAGCAGCTCCCGACCTCGTTCCTCGGGACAGGGGATCAGGCAGTTCTTC. The full variable domain, in which reference TRBV7-2 and TRBJ2-1 provide the parts outside the CDR3, is GAGVSQSPSNKVTEKGKDVELRCDPISGHTALYWYRQSLGQGLEFLIYFQGNSAPDKSGLPSDRFSAERTGGSVSTLTIQRTQQEDSAVYLCASSSRPRSSGQGIRQFFGPGTRLTVL.

This clone is a singleton in its sample. The rearrangement links TRBV30 to TRBJ1-2, with 8 bases fitting TRBD1. The CDR3 consists of 14 residues. The germline CDR1 and CDR2 sequences are GTSNPN and SVGIG (reference sequence). V trimming: 3 bases; J trimming: 4 bases; junction bases outside the gene matches: 7. CDR3 sequence reads: CAWSPGGAFYGYTF. The CDR3 DNA is TGTGCCTGGAGCCCAGGGGGCGCATTCTATGGCTACACCTTC.

The V gene is TRBV5-6, the J gene TRBJ2-5; possibly TRBD1 for D (5 bases). V was shortened by 0 bases and J by 2 bases, with 5 bases between the two germline ends. Germline CDR1 reads SGHDT; CDR2 reads YYEEEE. The CDR3 is 13 residues long. The CDR3 bases are TGTGCCAGCAGCTTGGGACAGCAAGAGACCCAGTACTTC. It specifies CASSLGQQETQYF.

The V gene is TRBV7-8, the J gene TRBJ2-7; D call uncertain. Per the germline V gene, CDR1 is SGHVS and CDR2 is FQNEAQ. The CDR3 is 15 amino acids. The V end was cut by 1 base, the J end by 2 bases, with 12 bases between. The CDR3 DNA is TGTGCCAGCAGCTTAGGAACTGAACGTGCCTACGAGCAGTACTTC. Its translation is CASSLGTERAYEQYF.

V usage is TRBV6-1 and J usage is TRBJ2-7; 8 bases map to TRBD1. This CDR3 spans 14 amino acids. V shed 6 bases and J 7 bases; nucleotides not matched to a gene: 11. The germline V gene encodes CDR1 MNHNS and CDR2 SASEGT. CDR3 amino acids: CASSPGQDYAEQYF. CDR3 bases: TGTGCCAGCAGCCCGGGACAGGACTACGCGGAGCAGTACTTC.

The CDR3: CASSPSEDQPQHF. The CDR3, as DNA: TGTGCCAGCTCACCATCGGAGGATCAGCCCCAGCATTTT. The chain links TRBV18 to TRBJ1-5; D remains unclear. CDR1 and CDR2 (germline): KGHSH, LQKENI. V lost 2 bases, J lost 5 bases, and 7 bases lay in between. The CDR3 is 13 residues long.

V is TRBV7-2 and J is TRBJ1-2; no clear D gene. CDR3 length: 12 residues. The ends were cut back, 5 bases at V and 4 bases at J, with 8 bases in the middle. The germline V gene encodes CDR1 SGHTA and CDR2 FQGNSA. The CDR3, as DNA: TGTGCCAGCAGCAACGAAGGCTATGGCTACACCTTC. Translated, it gives CASSNEGYGYTF. The full variable domain, with the rest looked up from reference TRBV7-2 and TRBJ1-2, is GAGVSQSPSNKVTEKGKDVELRCDPISGHTALYWYRQSLGQGLEFLIYFQGNSAPDKSGLPSDRFSAERTGGSVSTLTIQRTQQEDSAVYLCASSNEGYGYTFGSGTRLTVV.

The J gene is TRBJ2-1, the V gene TRBV7-2; D unclear. The CDR3 has 13 amino acids. The germline CDR1 and CDR2 sequences are SGHTA and FQGNSA. V was cut by 6 bases and J by 0 bases, with 6 bases left in between. The CDR3 protein is CASRLTSYNEQFF. CDR3 sequence (DNA): TGTGCCAGCAGACTAACCTCCTACAATGAGCAGTTCTTC.

This chain uses TRBV6-6 with TRBJ1-3, with 7 bases that match TRBD1. CDR1 is MNHNY, CDR2 SVGAGI, per germline (reference sequence). Trimming cost V 6 bases and J 4 bases; bases outside gene matches: 9. The CDR3 runs 15 residues. This CDR3 reads CASSHTGARGNTIYF. The CDR3 coding sequence is TGTGCCAGCAGCCATACAGGGGCAAGAGGAAACACCATATATTTT.

The chain has TRBV4-1 and TRBJ1-1; D remains unclear. From germline, CDR1 is MGHRA and CDR2 YSYEKL. CDR3 length equals 14 residues. V was cut by 0 bases and J by 0 bases, with 5 bases left in between. CDR3 residues: CASSQDWLNTEAFF. The DNA of the CDR3 is TGCGCCAGCAGCCAAGATTGGCTGAACACTGAAGCTTTCTTT.

The chain combines TRBV5-1 with TRBJ1-3; TRBD1 matches at 8 bases. CDR1 is SGHRS and CDR2 is YFSETQ in the germline V gene. The J segment lost 2 bases and the V segment lost 0 bases, leaving 4 bases of the junction unmatched. The CDR3 has 16 amino acids. The DNA for the CDR3 is TGCGCCAGCAGCTTGGTGACAGGGGTAGCTGGAAACACCATATATTTT. This encodes CASSLVTGVAGNTIYF.

This clone was recorded once. The chain is built from TRBV2 and TRBJ1-4; maybe TRBD1 (6 bases). CDR3 size: 14 residues. Germline CDR1 is SNHLY and CDR2 is FYNNEI. Deletions cut 6 bases from V and 6 bases from J, with 14 bases between. The CDR3 region is CASRVRGVDEKLFF. Written as DNA, the CDR3 is TGTGCCAGCAGAGTCAGGGGAGTGGATGAAAAACTGTTTTTT.

This clone was picked up a small number of times. The chain uses TRBV27 and TRBJ2-3; D possibly matches TRBD1 or TRBD2 (6 bases each). Germline values: CDR1 MNHEY, CDR2 SMNVEV (reference sequence). The germline V and J ends were trimmed by 2 bases and 3 bases, with 12 bases remaining between them. The CDR3 extends over 15 amino acids. The CDR3 region has the DNA TGTGCCAGCAGTTTACGGGGGCAGGGGACAGATACGCAGTATTTT. Translation: CASSLRGQGTDTQYF.